The 22 T cell receptor beta chains below all came from one sample that was sequenced in a study of T cell changes during pregnancy in multiple sclerosis. Assay: immunoSEQ multiplex PCR; the TCRdb copy retains only in-frame clones and omits some. Counted here are approximately 64,000 clones, over 80% occurring once; the ten biggest clones make up around 2.5%. Sample: peripheral blood, taken in the first trimester of pregnancy. These receptors were collected from a female donor with multiple sclerosis, enrolled in a pregnancy study.

This rearrangement joins TRBV28 to TRBJ2-2, with TRBD1 identical over 12 bases. The CDR3 runs to 16 residues. V lost 5 bases and J lost 5; bases outside the gene matches: 6. From germline, CDR1 is MDHEN and CDR2 SYDVKM. This CDR3 is CASSKPGQGATGELFF. In DNA form, the CDR3 reads TGTGCCAGCAGTAAACCGGGACAGGGGGCGACCGGGGAGCTGTTTTTT.

This chain links TRBV5-4 with TRBJ1-2; perhaps TRBD1 as D (5 bases). The CDR3 is 14 amino acids. The germline V and J ends were trimmed by 3 bases and 0 bases, with 9 bases remaining between them. Germline assignment: CDR1 SGHNT and CDR2 YYREEE (reference sequence). CDR3 sequence: CASSSETANYGYTF. CDR3 sequence (DNA): TGTGCCAGCAGCTCCGAGACAGCTAACTATGGCTACACCTTC.

The genes are TRBV4-3 and TRBJ2-5; tentatively, D is TRBD1 (5 bases). Germline V lookup: CDR1 LGHNA, CDR2 YSLEER. Trimming took off 0 bases at V and 3 bases at J, with 11 bases between the two ends. This CDR3 is built from 15 residues. Here the CDR3 reads CASSQDMGREETQYF. In DNA, the CDR3 is TGCGCCAGCAGCCAAGATATGGGCAGGGAAGAGACCCAGTACTTC.

The V gene is TRBV6-5, the J gene TRBJ2-1; 10 nucleotides line up with TRBD1. This CDR3 is 14 amino acids long. Germline CDR1 is MNHEY and CDR2 is SVGAGI. V was clipped by 6 bases and J by 9 bases; unmatched bases: 8. The CDR3 protein is CASSRDRGLAEQFF. Written as DNA, the CDR3 is TGTGCCAGCAGCCGCGACAGGGGGCTGGCTGAGCAGTTCTTC.

V usage is TRBV18 and J usage is TRBJ1-3; weak D call: TRBD1 (6 bases). The CDR3 sequence is 15 residues long. CDR1 is KGHSH and CDR2 is LQKENI in the germline V gene. V dropped 5 bases and J dropped 0 bases, with 11 bases sitting between them. This chain's CDR3 is CASSKQGSSGNTIYF. In nucleotides, the CDR3 is TGTGCCAGCTCAAAACAGGGCAGCTCTGGAAACACCATATATTTT.

The chain joins TRBV11-2 to TRBJ2-7; D possibly corresponds to TRBD1 (5 bases). CDR3 length equals 16 residues. Germline assignment: CDR1 SGHAT and CDR2 FQNNGV. Between the trimmed V and J ends, which lost 2 bases and 2 bases, there was a span of 16 bases. This CDR3 is CASSLPSGALAYEQYF. The CDR3 coding sequence is TGTGCCAGCAGCTTACCTTCTGGGGCCCTAGCCTACGAGCAGTACTTC.

The CDR3 nucleotides are TGTGCCAGCAGTCGGGCGGGACAGCCAGAGACCCAGTACTTC. Encoded protein: CASSRAGQPETQYF. The chain joins TRBV6-5 to TRBJ2-5; TRBD1 might be the D (7 bases). Deletions cut 5 bases from V and 4 bases from J, with 14 bases between. This CDR3 has 14 residues. Germline CDR1 reads MNHEY; CDR2 reads SVGAGI.

DNA of the CDR3: TGTGCCAGCAGCGGGGGGACAGTTAATGAAAAACTGTTTTTT. Encoded protein: CASSGGTVNEKLFF. The chain combines TRBV7-6 with TRBJ1-4; TRBD1 aligns across 7 bases. The germline V gene has CDR1 SGHVS and CDR2 FNYEAQ. V gave up 5 bases and J gave up 4 bases; unmatched junction bases: 4. The CDR3 runs to 14 residues.

This chain connects TRBV7-8 to TRBJ1-1; the D gene is possibly TRBD1 (6 bases). The CDR3 spans 14 residues. CDR1 is SGHVS and CDR2 is FQNEAQ in the germline V gene. The ends were cut back, 5 bases at V and 4 bases at J, with 14 bases in the middle. The chain's CDR3 is CASSPIRTVTEAFF. The CDR3 DNA follows: TGTGCCAGCAGCCCAATACGGACAGTCACTGAAGCTTTCTTT.

The chain is built from TRBV7-2 and TRBJ2-1; possibly TRBD2 for D (6 bases). Germline CDR1 reads SGHTA; CDR2 reads FQGNSA. V lost 5 bases and J lost 6, with 14 bases in between. The CDR3 contains 14 residues. CDR3 region: CASSPGTRRNEQFF. The CDR3 DNA sequence: TGTGCCAGCAGCCCAGGGACTCGACGCAATGAGCAGTTCTTC.

This sequence joins TRBV5-1 and TRBJ1-1; D not resolved. Deletions cut 0 bases from V and 0 bases from J, with 15 bases between. This CDR3 is 17 amino acids long. Germline V gene data show CDR1 as SGHRS and CDR2 as YFSETQ. CDR3 in amino acids: CASSLGGPLSMNTEAFF. DNA for the CDR3: TGCGCCAGCAGCTTGGGAGGCCCGTTGTCCATGAACACTGAAGCTTTCTTT.

The J gene is TRBJ2-1, the V gene TRBV6-5; D uncertain. Trimming cost V 6 bases and J 0 bases, with 12 bases left between them. This CDR3 is 15 amino acids long. The germline V gene has CDR1 MNHEY and CDR2 SVGAGI. For the CDR3, the DNA is TGTGCCAGCAGGGAGACCCCAAGCTCCTACAATGAGCAGTTCTTC. It is translated as CASRETPSSYNEQFF.

This clone has a single count. This chain links TRBV4-3 with TRBJ2-1; D may be TRBD1 (7 bases). Germline V gives CDR1 LGHNA, CDR2 YSLEER. The CDR3 is 18 residues long. The V end lost 0 bases, the J end lost 4 bases, and 19 bases lay between the germline ends. CDR3 nucleotide sequence: TGCGCCAGCAGCCAAGATCCGCAGGGGGGAGCCCCTTACAATGAGCAGTTCTTC. It yields the protein CASSQDPQGGAPYNEQFF.

CDR3 loop: CASSLDAGEGQPQHF. The CDR3 DNA follows: TGTGCCAGCAGCTTAGATGCGGGGGAAGGTCAGCCCCAGCATTTT. The chain carries TRBV7-9 and TRBJ1-5; D may be TRBD1 (5 bases). The CDR3 length is 15 residues. Germline CDR1 reads SEHNR; CDR2 reads FQNEAQ (reference sequence). V was shortened by 1 base and J by 6 bases, with 13 bases between the two germline ends.

The J gene is TRBJ1-1, the V gene TRBV19; 7 positions agree with TRBD1. This CDR3 has 15 residues. Trimming cost V 7 bases and J 1 base; bases outside gene matches: 9. CDR1 is LNHDA and CDR2 is SQIVND in the germline V gene (reference sequence). The CDR3 sequence is CASTPRRDRNTEAFF. The CDR3 bases are TGTGCCAGTACCCCACGGCGGGACAGGAACACTGAAGCTTTCTTT.

V gene TRBV6-1 combines with J gene TRBJ2-5; TRBD1 matches 7 bases. Germline lookup yields CDR1 MNHNS and CDR2 SASEGT. Unmatched junction bases numbered 16, after V lost 4 bases and J lost 5 bases. This CDR3 has 17 amino acids. The CDR3 DNA reads TGTGCCAGCAGTGGGCAGGCCGGCAGGGGGTGGGTGGAGACCCAGTACTTC. It translates to CASSGQAGRGWVETQYF.

The chain links TRBV6-1 to TRBJ1-1; 7 bases are a match to TRBD1. This CDR3 comprises 12 residues. After removal of 5 bases from V and 8 bases from J, the junction contained 5 bases not matched to a gene. Germline V gene lookup returns CDR1 MNHNS and CDR2 SASEGT. CDR3 protein: CASSHRQGEAFF. The CDR3 nucleotides read TGTGCCAGCAGTCACAGACAGGGCGAAGCTTTCTTT.

The CDR3 region is CASSPDRGPYNEQFF. The DNA for the CDR3 is TGTGCCAGCAGCCCCGACAGGGGGCCTTACAATGAGCAGTTCTTC. This chain links TRBV7-2 with TRBJ2-1; 10 bases agree with TRBD1. Trimming cost V 5 bases and J 4 bases; bases outside gene matches: 5. The CDR3 spans 15 residues. Germline CDR1 reads SGHTA; CDR2 reads FQGNSA.

This clone was seen only once. J is TRBJ2-1 and V is TRBV2, with D hard to call. Trimming cost V 3 bases and J 7 bases, with 10 bases left between them. Germline V lookup: CDR1 SNHLY, CDR2 FYNNEI. This CDR3 contains 13 residues. For the CDR3, the DNA is TGTGCCAGCAGTGATTGGAGCGAGAATGAGCAGTTCTTC. This translates into CASSDWSENEQFF.

The chain uses TRBV6-1 and TRBJ2-3; 14 bases line up with TRBD2. After removal of 4 bases from V and 6 bases from J, the junction contained 9 bases not matched to a gene. The CDR3 is 17 amino acids. Germline-derived CDR1 and CDR2 are MNHNS and SASEGT. CDR3 residues: CASSVQRLAGGGDTQYF. The CDR3 DNA is TGTGCCAGCAGTGTCCAAAGACTAGCGGGAGGGGGGGATACGCAGTATTTT.

V gene TRBV15 combines with J gene TRBJ2-7, with 10 bases identical to TRBD2. Germline loops: CDR1 LNHNV, CDR2 YYDKDF (reference sequence). This CDR3 has 18 amino acids. With V trimmed by 3 bases and J by 6 bases, 17 bases remained unmatched. Written as DNA, the CDR3 is TGTGCCACCAGCAGGACAGGACTAGCGGAGAGGGTGATGTCCGAGCAGTACTTC. Translation: CATSRTGLAERVMSEQYF.

The chain carries TRBV18 and TRBJ1-2, with TRBD1 matching over 8 bases. V shed 1 base and J 7 bases; nucleotides not matched to a gene: 14. Per germline, CDR1 KGHSH and CDR2 LQKENI. The CDR3 is 17 amino acids. CDR3: CASSPRAQGALAFGYTF. In nucleotides, the CDR3 is TGTGCCAGCTCACCACGGGCGCAGGGGGCGCTGGCGTTTGGCTACACCTTC.